This entry describes one T cell receptor (beta chain). TCRdb's table, derived via immunoSEQ multiplex PCR, lists solely in-frame clones and lacks some. The sample records some 270,000 clones, around 86% being singletons. The sample belongs to a study of blood T cell repertoires in COVID-19. Across the whole study: The United States, Italy and Spain provided the acute and convalescent COVID-19 samples. The analysed material was cDNA or gDNA that came from T cells, B-cell-depleted T cells, or PBMCs.

The sequenced sample was peripheral blood. This receptor was taken from a man aged 45 to 65 with acute or convalescent COVID-19.

CDR3: CASSWDRNSNQPQHF. CDR3 bases: TGTGCCAGTAGTTGGGACAGAAATAGCAATCAGCCCCAGCATTTT. V and J are TRBV19 and TRBJ1-5, with 7 bases aligning to TRBD1. There are 15 residues in the CDR3. The ends lost 5 bases at V and 0 bases at J; junction bases unmatched: 4. Germline CDR1 is LNHDA and CDR2 is SQIVND (reference sequence).